This TCR beta chain is drawn from a study of technical replicates of blood from a handful of donors. The CDR3 has 15 amino acids. J was trimmed by 4 bases and V by 2 bases; bases with no gene match: 7. Per germline, CDR1 MNHNY and CDR2 SVGAGI (reference sequence). Here immunoSEQ multiplex PCR was the method, and the copy in TCRdb shows in-frame clones only, minus some. The data hold about 75,000 clones, with roughly nine tenths observed a single time. Input material: T cells isolated from PBMCs. This chain connects TRBV6-6 to TRBJ2-7, with 8 bases aligning to TRBD2. The sequence was obtained from a human donor in good health. CDR3 residues: CASSYPEAGEYEQYF. CDR3 nucleotides: TGTGCCAGCAGTTACCCAGAAGCGGGAGAATACGAGCAGTACTTC.